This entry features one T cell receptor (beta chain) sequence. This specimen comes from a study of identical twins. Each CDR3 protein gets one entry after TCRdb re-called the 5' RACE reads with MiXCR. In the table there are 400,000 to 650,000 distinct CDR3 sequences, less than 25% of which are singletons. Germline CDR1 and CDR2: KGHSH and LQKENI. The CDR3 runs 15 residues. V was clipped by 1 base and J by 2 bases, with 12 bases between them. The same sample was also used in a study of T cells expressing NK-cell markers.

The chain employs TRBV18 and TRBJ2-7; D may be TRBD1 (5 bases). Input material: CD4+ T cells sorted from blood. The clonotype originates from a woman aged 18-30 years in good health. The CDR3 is CASSPRTGAAYEQYF. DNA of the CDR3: TGTGCCAGCTCACCACGCACAGGAGCTGCCTACGAGCAGTACTTC.